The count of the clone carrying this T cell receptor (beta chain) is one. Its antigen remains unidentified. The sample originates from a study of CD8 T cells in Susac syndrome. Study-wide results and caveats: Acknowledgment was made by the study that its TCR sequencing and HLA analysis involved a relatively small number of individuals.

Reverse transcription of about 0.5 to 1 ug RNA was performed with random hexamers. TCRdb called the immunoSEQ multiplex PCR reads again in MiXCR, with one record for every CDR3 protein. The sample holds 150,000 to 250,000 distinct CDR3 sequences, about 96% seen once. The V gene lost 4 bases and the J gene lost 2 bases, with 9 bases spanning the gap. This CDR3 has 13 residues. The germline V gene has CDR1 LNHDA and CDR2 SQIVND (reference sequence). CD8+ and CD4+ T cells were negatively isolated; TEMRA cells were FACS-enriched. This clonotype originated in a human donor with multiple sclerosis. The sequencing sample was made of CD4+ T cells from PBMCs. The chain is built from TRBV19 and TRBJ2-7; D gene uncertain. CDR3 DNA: TGTGCCAGTAGTAATGCAGCGACCTACGAGCAGTACTTC. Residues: CASSNAATYEQYF.